This TCR beta chain was captured by sequencing in a study of blood T cell repertoires in COVID-19. Study context: From the United States, Italy and Spain came samples of acute and convalescent COVID-19. Sample material is recorded as cDNA or gDNA derived from T cells, B-cell-depleted T cells, or PBMCs.

Original data processing: Amplifying reference gene primers gave estimates of nucleated cell counts. Only in-frame clones appear in the TCRdb table, and some are missing; sequencing was by immunoSEQ multiplex PCR. That table is the source of V, J and clone size, and D and trimming were worked out from the DNA. The sample lists 200,000 to 300,000 clones, 70% to 90% occurring once. The CDR3 is 18 amino acids. The junction had 15 bases not matched to a gene; V was cut back by 4 bases and J by 4 bases. Germline-derived CDR1 and CDR2 are SGHTA and FQGTGA. The clonotype originates from a woman between 25 and 40 years old who had recovered from COVID-19. What was sequenced was peripheral blood. The V and J genes are TRBV7-3 and TRBJ2-1, with 8 positions matching TRBD2. CDR3 sequence (DNA): TGTGCCAGCAGCTCCCCTTCGGGGCGGGGGGCCGGTTACAATGAGCAGTTCTTC. Translation: CASSSPSGRGAGYNEQFF.